The 2 T cell receptor beta chains presented below share a single source sample, sequenced in a study of immune evolution from preneoplasia to lung adenocarcinoma. Repertoires were generated with immunoSEQ multiplex PCR, while TCRdb's copy carries only in-frame clones and drops some. The sample lists more than 6,500 clones, 75% to 85% occurring once. The sequenced sample consisted of FFPE adjacent normal lung tissue. The receptors originated from a person aged 70 to 85 with lung adenocarcinoma.

The chain is built from TRBV5-6 and TRBJ2-7; 7 positions agree with TRBD2. V gave up 1 base and J gave up 3 bases; unmatched junction bases: 10. This CDR3 is 16 amino acids long. Per the germline V gene, CDR1 is SGHDT and CDR2 is YYEEEE. The CDR3 spells CASSLPLGGGYYEQYF. The CDR3 coding sequence is TGTGCCAGCAGCTTGCCGCTGGGCGGGGGATACTACGAGCAGTACTTC.

The gene calls are TRBV7-2 and TRBJ2-7, with TRBD2 as a possible D gene (5 bases). The V and J ends lost 3 bases and 4 bases respectively, with 7 bases between them. Germline V gene data show CDR1 as SGHTA and CDR2 as FQGNSA. The CDR3 covers 12 residues. The CDR3 here is CASSLGVYEQYF. DNA of the CDR3: TGTGCCAGCAGCTTGGGAGTTTACGAGCAGTACTTC.